Listed below are T cell receptor beta chains from one sample, sequenced in a study of cytomegalovirus exposure and HLA in healthy donors. The repertoire was sequenced with immunoSEQ multiplex PCR; TCRdb's copy has only in-frame clones and lacks some. Here the sample spans about 180,000 clones, 65% to 85% being singletons. Sample: PBMCs. The receptors derive from a male donor in good health and CMV-seronegative. CDR3s leave out the opening cysteine and the closing phenylalanine or tryptophan. D genes are given only for firm matches.

11 | - | TRBV5-4 | ASSSSGTSGYT
13 | - | TRBV7-3 | ASSLSGQRTGELF
12 | TRBD2 | TRBV19 | ASGTSGSTDTQY
12 | TRBD1 | TRBV27 | ASSLSRGDTEAF
16 | - | TRBV18 | ASSPLTGVGLAKNIQY
13 | TRBD2 | TRBV15 | ATSREAGESYEQY
13 | TRBD1 | TRBV14 | ASRRTGSENTEAF
13 | - | TRBV28 | ASSSPPRSRNEQF
14 | - | TRBV9 | ASSPQGSGHWTEAF
14 | TRBD1 | TRBV7-4 | ASSLARQGAIYEQY
13 | - | TRBV5-6 | ASSSRRLITDTQY
12 | TRBD2 | TRBV13 | ASSASGGAETQY
15 | - | TRBV9 | ASSLGGERESNYGYT
13 | - | TRBV18 | ASSPLGTLNYEQY
17 | - | TRBV18 | ASSPYEGGPLAGANVLT
13 | TRBD1 | TRBV19 | ASSHLGQGKDEQF
14 | TRBD2 | TRBV30 | ASSPSGTKRGDTQY
12 | - | TRBV5-4 | ASSLGRPTDTQY
15 | - | TRBV6-7 | ASSYKREAKKNTEAF
10 | - | TRBV12-5 | ASGLGVYEQY
15 | - | TRBV6-1 | ASSGTGTTGGANVLT
10 | TRBD1 | TRBV30 | AWGTGGYEQY
13 | TRBD1 | TRBV7-9 | ASSLGQGVNSPLH
11 | TRBD1 | TRBV6-5 | ASSRTGGTEAF
13 | TRBD1 | TRBV15 | ATSRPGQGNYGYT
11 | - | TRBV5-6 | ASSFTAGIEQY
13 | - | TRBV6-1 | ASRGMSSYNSPLH
12 | TRBD1 | TRBV27 | ASRLQGQLYGYT
12 | TRBD1 | TRBV28 | ASKTGEGHTEAF
12 | TRBD1 | TRBV9 | ASSVRDSHSPLH
14 | TRBD2 | TRBV19 | ASRLAGGVAYNEQF
15 | TRBD2 | TRBV11-2 | ASSLEGWGLGTYEQY
13 | - | TRBV9 | ASSVGIASNYEQY
13 | - | TRBV7-9 | ASSPPGQYMYEQY
13 | - | TRBV11-2 | ASSHRLSGVDIQY
10 | TRBD1 | TRBV6-8 | ANPDRSGEQF
12 | - | TRBV30 | AWETGSGANVLT
15 | - | TRBV4-3 | ASSQGGDAPPYNEQF
13 | TRBD1 | TRBV4-2 | ASSQPGQGSNEQF
13 | - | TRBV11-2 | ASSSLAGQTYEQY
14 | - | TRBV4-2 | ASSPMERAGLNTIY
15 | TRBD1 | TRBV15 | ATSRGLVEQGVYEQY
15 | TRBD1 | TRBV27 | ASSPRTGGLFNYGYT
10 | TRBD1 | TRBV29-1 | SVGTGDNEQF
14 | - | TRBV19 | ASSNVRVRGTDTQY
15 | TRBD1 | TRBV9 | ASSAQRDRTTNYGYT
13 | TRBD1 | TRBV13 | ASSGKGQGYYEQY
11 | - | TRBV5-1 | ASSLAGAEGYT
11 | - | TRBV29-1 | SAKQGWNTEAF
11 | - | TRBV7-2 | ASSPGRGTEAF
13 | - | TRBV27 | ASSSRGPSYNEQF
13 | TRBD1 | TRBV4-2 | ASSQDTGTGPEQY
12 | TRBD1 | TRBV28 | ASSTDRATGELF